Included here is one T cell receptor (beta chain) sequence, with context. Its antigen is currently unknown. V was pared by 4 bases and J by 4 bases, with 8 bases of the junction left unmatched. Per the germline V gene, CDR1 is MNHNS and CDR2 is SASEGT. The length of the CDR3 is 18 residues. Naive-designated CD8 cells lacked CD45RO, were positively enriched for CCR7, and omitted terminally differentiated effector memory CD45RA+ cells. Assay: immunoSEQ multiplex PCR; the TCRdb copy retains only in-frame clones and omits some. Here the sample spans about 600,000 clones, roughly 98% being singletons. The data stem from a study of shared clonotypes between healthy human individuals. Looking at the study overall: Samples came from two female and a few male donors aged 18 to 49.

Study-wide results and caveats: Generation probabilities were higher for clonotypes shared across all four sorted-subset donors than for unshared ones. Measured sharing among donors was expected to vary with sequencing depth. In general, naive subsets displayed greater estimated richness than memory subsets did.

Sequencing was done on a sample of naive CD8+ T cells sorted from blood. The TCR comes from a man younger than 40 in good health. The chain is built from TRBV6-1 and TRBJ2-1, with TRBD2 identical over 15 bases. The CDR3 DNA reads as TGTGCCAGCAGTGGTGATTGGACTAGCGGGAGGGCATACAATGAGCAGTTCTTC. It is translated as CASSGDWTSGRAYNEQFF.